One and the same sample provided the 24 T cell receptor beta chains below, sequenced in a study of blood T cell repertoires in COVID-19. TCRdb keeps only in-frame clones here, not all; method: immunoSEQ multiplex PCR. The table shows about 54,000 clones, with around four fifths occurring only once. The specimen was peripheral blood. These receptor sequences come from a human donor in a cohort sampled during active COVID-19.

This CDR3 reads CASSKFRGQAKNIQYF. The CDR3 region has the DNA TGTGCCAGCAGCAAATTCAGGGGGCAGGCCAAAAACATTCAGTACTTC. The genes are TRBV2 and TRBJ2-4; 8 positions agree with TRBD1. Trimming removed 6 bases from V and 1 base from J; junction bases left unmatched: 8. The CDR3 spans 16 residues. Germline CDR1 SNHLY, CDR2 FYNNEI.

This clone was counted a single time. The chain links TRBV4-3 to TRBJ1-1; 11 bases are a match to TRBD1. CDR1 is LGHNA, CDR2 YSLEER, per germline. V shed 0 bases, J shed 3 bases, and the junction held 6 bases outside the gene matches. The length of the CDR3 is 17 residues. Written as DNA, the CDR3 is TGCGCCAGCAGCCAAGACTTCCCGGGACAGGGGGACACTGAAGCTTTCTTT. Its protein product is CASSQDFPGQGDTEAFF.

This sequence joins TRBV6-5 and TRBJ1-2; D gene unclear. Trimming pared 0 bases from V and 4 bases from J, leaving 6 bases between. CDR1 MNHEY and CDR2 SVGAGI come from the germline V gene. The CDR3 has 13 residues. The CDR3 region has the DNA TGTGCCAGCAGTTACTCTGGCCCCTATGGCTACACCTTC. Translating it yields CASSYSGPYGYTF.

This chain joins TRBV13 and TRBJ1-3; D ambiguous. The CDR3 has 13 amino acids. From germline, CDR1 is PRHDT and CDR2 FYEKMQ (reference sequence). The ends were cut back, 0 bases at V and 4 bases at J, with 4 bases in the middle. As DNA, the CDR3 is TGTGCCAGCAGCTTAGGACGGGGAAACACCATATATTTT. Translating gives CASSLGRGNTIYF.

V is TRBV19 and J is TRBJ1-5, with D unresolved. The CDR3 has 13 residues. The V gene lost 1 base and the J gene lost 7 bases, with 8 bases spanning the gap. Germline V gene sequence: CDR1 LNHDA, CDR2 SQIVND (reference sequence). DNA for the CDR3: TGTGCCAGTAGTATAGTTGCCGGGCAGCCCCAGCATTTT. It translates to CASSIVAGQPQHF. The whole variable domain, filled in from reference TRBV19 and TRBJ1-5, reads DGGITQSPKYLFRKEGQNVTLSCEQNLNHDAMYWYRQDPGQGLRLIYYSQIVNDFQKGDIAEGYSVSREKKESFPLTVTSAQKNPTAFYLCASSIVAGQPQHFGDGTRLSIL.

J is TRBJ1-2 and V is TRBV29-1; TRBD1 might be the D (5 bases). Germline V lookup: CDR1 SQVTM, CDR2 ANQGSEA. The CDR3 is made up of 12 amino acids. The V end lost 1 base, the J end lost 4 bases, and 7 bases lay between the germline ends. The CDR3 DNA sequence: TGCAGCGTTGAAGGGGGCTCCTATGGCTACACCTTC. This translates into CSVEGGSYGYTF.

The sample holds a few counts of this clone. The chain joins TRBV27 to TRBJ1-1; D remains ambiguous. The CDR3 consists of 15 residues. Germline V gives CDR1 MNHEY, CDR2 SMNVEV (reference sequence). Deletions cut 6 bases from V and 4 bases from J, with 18 bases between. As DNA, the CDR3 is TGTGCCAGCAGACTAAAATTCTCGGGATTCACTGAAGCTTTCTTT. It yields the protein CASRLKFSGFTEAFF.

The rearrangement uses TRBV5-1 and TRBJ1-1; 8 nucleotides align to TRBD1. CDR3 length: 14 amino acids. Trimming took 3 bases from V and 6 from J; bases not matched to a gene: 7. The germline gives CDR1 SGHRS, CDR2 YFSETQ. In nucleotides, the CDR3 is TGCGCCAGCAGCTCCCCGGACAGGGAACCTGAAGCTTTCTTT. Its protein is CASSSPDREPEAFF.

The genes are TRBV10-3 and TRBJ2-3, with a weak D call TRBD2 (7 bases). The CDR3 is 15 residues long. V was shortened by 2 bases and J by 1 base, with 10 bases between the two germline ends. Germline lookup yields CDR1 ENHRY and CDR2 SYGVKD. As DNA, the CDR3 is TGTGCCATCAGTGAGCGGGGGGCGGGCACAGATACGCAGTATTTT. This sequence encodes CAISERGAGTDTQYF.

The J gene is TRBJ2-1, the V gene TRBV4-1, with TRBD1 identical over 9 bases. Germline CDR1 MGHRA, CDR2 YSYEKL. The V gene end was trimmed by 4 bases and the J gene end by 2 bases; junction bases not matched to a gene: 3. The CDR3 has 15 residues. DNA of the CDR3: TGCGCCAGCAGCCCGGGACAGGGCCCCTACAATGAGCAGTTCTTC. This codes for CASSPGQGPYNEQFF.

V is TRBV29-1 and J is TRBJ2-1; TRBD2 is a possible D gene (6 bases). CDR3 size: 15 residues. Germline CDR1 and CDR2: SQVTM and ANQGSEA. V lost 7 bases and J lost 0, with 16 bases in between. CDR3 sequence reads: CSGGGNVYSYNEQFF. CDR3 in DNA: TGCAGCGGTGGGGGGAACGTTTACTCCTACAATGAGCAGTTCTTC.

The chain links TRBV14 to TRBJ1-2; TRBD1 might be the D (6 bases). This CDR3 region has 19 residues. The V and J ends lost 0 bases and 1 base respectively, with 21 bases between them. The germline CDR1 and CDR2 sequences are SGHDN and FVKESK. The CDR3 loop is CASSQDGRGASGFNYGYTF. CDR3 coding DNA: TGTGCCAGCAGCCAAGATGGTCGGGGGGCCTCAGGGTTTAACTATGGCTACACCTTC.

The genes are TRBV9 and TRBJ2-1; TRBD2 agrees at 7 bases. The CDR3 extends over 16 amino acids. V shed 0 bases and J 1 base; nucleotides not matched to a gene: 4. CDR1 is SGDLS, CDR2 YYNGEE, per germline. CDR3 residues: CASSVGISGSYNEQFF. The CDR3 DNA reads as TGTGCCAGCAGCGTAGGAATTAGCGGGTCCTACAATGAGCAGTTCTTC.

The sample holds a few counts of this clone. The chain joins TRBV28 to TRBJ1-5; TRBD1 matches at 10 bases. The ends lost 3 bases at V and 11 bases at J; junction bases unmatched: 7. The CDR3 is 14 residues long. Germline CDR1 is MDHEN and CDR2 is SYDVKM. The CDR3 DNA reads TGTGCCAGCAGTTTCGAGGACAGGGGGTGGTCCCAGCATTTT. It codes for CASSFEDRGWSQHF.

The rearrangement uses TRBV21-1 and TRBJ1-2. TRBV21-1 is assigned pseudogene status. This CDR3 has 16 amino acids. CDR3 in DNA: TGTGCCAGCAGCAAAGAGAATCGGGAGGGGAACTATGGCTACACCTTC. Amino acids: CASSKENREGNYGYTF.

The chain uses TRBV9 and TRBJ2-3, with TRBD2 matching 7 bases. This CDR3 has 16 amino acids. CDR1 is SGDLS and CDR2 is YYNGEE in the germline V gene. Trimming at V came to 0 bases and at J to 3 bases, leaving 7 bases not matched to a gene. In DNA form, the CDR3 reads TGTGCCAGCAGCGTAGTGGGGCTAGCGGAGACAGATACGCAGTATTTT. This codes for CASSVVGLAETDTQYF.

This clone occurred once. The chain links TRBV7-9 to TRBJ2-1; D is ambiguous. V gave up 5 bases and J gave up 6 bases, with 17 bases separating them. The CDR3 is 15 residues long. Germline V gene data show CDR1 as SEHNR and CDR2 as FQNEAQ (reference sequence). DNA for the CDR3: TGTGCCAGCAGCCCACCAGTACGAACCCCCAATGAGCAGTTCTTC. It specifies CASSPPVRTPNEQFF.

The chain joins TRBV6-5 to TRBJ1-5; 8 bases fit TRBD1. V lost 10 bases, J lost 6 bases, and 14 bases stayed unmatched. Looked up from germline, CDR1 is MNHEY and CDR2 is SVGAGI. The CDR3 extends over 15 amino acids. The CDR3 region has the DNA TGTGCCACCTCGGGTCCAGGGGGCTTAAGTCAGCCCCAGCATTTT. Its translation: CATSGPGGLSQPQHF.

The chain joins TRBV6-6 to TRBJ1-5, with D perhaps matching TRBD1 (5 bases). Trimming removed 2 bases at V and 7 bases at J, with 18 bases between. The length of the CDR3 is 16 residues. Germline V gene lookup returns CDR1 MNHNY and CDR2 SVGAGI (reference sequence). CDR3: CASSYGEGRSTQPQHF. The CDR3 region has the DNA TGTGCCAGCAGTTACGGTGAGGGGAGGTCAACGCAGCCCCAGCATTTT.

The V and J genes are TRBV6-2 or TRBV6-3 and TRBJ1-3; D not certain. V was clipped by 6 bases and J by 2 bases, with 17 bases between them. Germline assignment: CDR1 MNHEY and CDR2 SVGEGT. The CDR3 is 16 residues long. CDR3: CASSNNRGSAGNTIYF. In DNA form, the CDR3 reads TGTGCCAGCAGCAATAATCGCGGGTCCGCTGGAAACACCATATATTTT.

The genes are TRBV7-2 and TRBJ2-2, with TRBD1 matching 9 bases. V lost 5 bases and J lost 8; bases outside the gene matches: 12. The CDR3 runs to 16 residues. Germline-derived CDR1 and CDR2 are SGHTA and FQGNSA. DNA of the CDR3: TGTGCCAGCAGCCGTGCCGTGGGACAGGGTGGAGGGGAGCTGTTTTTT. This sequence encodes CASSRAVGQGGGELFF. Full variable domain (rest looked up from reference TRBV7-2 and TRBJ2-2): GAGVSQSPSNKVTEKGKDVELRCDPISGHTALYWYRQSLGQGLEFLIYFQGNSAPDKSGLPSDRFSAERTGGSVSTLTIQRTQQEDSAVYLCASSRAVGQGGGELFFGEGSRLTVL.

The chain joins TRBV19 to TRBJ1-5; no firm D call. This CDR3 comprises 14 residues. The V end lost 5 bases, the J end lost 3 bases, and 11 bases lay between the germline ends. Germline lookup yields CDR1 LNHDA and CDR2 SQIVND (reference sequence). The CDR3 protein is CASSLEGPNQPQHF. CDR3 nucleotide sequence: TGTGCCAGTAGTCTGGAGGGTCCCAATCAGCCCCAGCATTTT.

The chain joins TRBV3-1 (or the pseudogene TRBV3-2) to TRBJ1-1; no firm D call. The V end lost 1 base, the J end lost 10 bases, and 7 bases lay between the germline ends. The germline CDR1 and CDR2 sequences are LGHDT and YNNKEL (reference sequence). The CDR3 extends over 11 amino acids. The CDR3 reads CASSQGLGAFF. DNA for the CDR3: TGTGCCAGCAGCCAAGGACTTGGAGCTTTCTTT.

This chain uses TRBV6-6 with TRBJ2-1; 8 positions agree with TRBD1. The CDR3 runs 13 residues. The germline V gene has CDR1 MNHNY and CDR2 SVGAGI (reference sequence). The CDR3 region is CAVQGQAYNEQFF. The DNA of the CDR3 is TGTGCAGTGCAGGGACAGGCCTACAATGAGCAGTTCTTC.